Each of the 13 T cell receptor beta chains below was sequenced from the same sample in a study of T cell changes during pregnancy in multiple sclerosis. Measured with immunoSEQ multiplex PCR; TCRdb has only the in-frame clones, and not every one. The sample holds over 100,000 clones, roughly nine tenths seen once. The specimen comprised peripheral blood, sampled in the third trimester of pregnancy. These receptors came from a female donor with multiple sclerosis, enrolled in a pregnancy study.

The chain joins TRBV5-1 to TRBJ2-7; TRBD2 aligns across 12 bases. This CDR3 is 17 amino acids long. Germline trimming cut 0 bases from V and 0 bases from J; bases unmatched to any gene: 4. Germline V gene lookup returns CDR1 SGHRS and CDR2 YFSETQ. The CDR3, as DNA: TGCGCCAGCAGCTTGGGACTAGCGGGGGCAAGCTCCTACGAGCAGTACTTC. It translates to CASSLGLAGASSYEQYF.

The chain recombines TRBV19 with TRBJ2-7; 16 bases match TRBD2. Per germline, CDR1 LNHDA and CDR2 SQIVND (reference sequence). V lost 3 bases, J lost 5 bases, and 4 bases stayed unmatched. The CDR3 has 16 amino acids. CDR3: CASSMGLAGGPHEQYF. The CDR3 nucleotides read TGTGCCAGTAGTATGGGACTAGCGGGGGGGCCCCACGAGCAGTACTTC.

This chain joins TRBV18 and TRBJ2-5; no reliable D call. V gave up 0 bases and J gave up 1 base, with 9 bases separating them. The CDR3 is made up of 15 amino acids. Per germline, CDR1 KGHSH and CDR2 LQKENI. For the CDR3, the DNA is TGTGCCAGCTCACCACCTAGCCGCCTCCAAGAGACCCAGTACTTC. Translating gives CASSPPSRLQETQYF.

This CDR3 is CASSIWQRENTEAFF. CDR3 nucleotides: TGTGCCAGTAGTATCTGGCAGCGGGAGAACACTGAAGCTTTCTTT. V usage is TRBV19 and J usage is TRBJ1-1; no definite D call. Trimming removed 3 bases from V and 1 base from J, with 12 bases in between. The germline CDR1 and CDR2 sequences are LNHDA and SQIVND (reference sequence). This CDR3 has 15 residues.

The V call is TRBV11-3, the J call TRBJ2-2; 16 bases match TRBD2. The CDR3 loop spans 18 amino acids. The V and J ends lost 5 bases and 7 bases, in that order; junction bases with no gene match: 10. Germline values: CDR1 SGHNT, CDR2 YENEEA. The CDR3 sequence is CASSVQGLAGGPHGELFF. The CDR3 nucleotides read TGTGCCAGCAGCGTCCAGGGACTAGCGGGAGGGCCTCACGGGGAGCTGTTTTTT. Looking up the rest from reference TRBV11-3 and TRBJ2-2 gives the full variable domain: EAGVVQSPRYKIIEKKQPVAFWCNPISGHNTLYWYLQNLGQGPELLIRYENEEAVDDSQLPKDRFSAERLKGVDSTLKIQPAELGDSAVYLCASSVQGLAGGPHGELFFGEGSRLTVL.

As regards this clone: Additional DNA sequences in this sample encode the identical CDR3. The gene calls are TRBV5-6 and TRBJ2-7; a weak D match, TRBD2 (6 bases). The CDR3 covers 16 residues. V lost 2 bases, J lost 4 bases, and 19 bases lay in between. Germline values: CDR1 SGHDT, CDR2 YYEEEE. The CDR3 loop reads CASSFGTGRTFYEQYF. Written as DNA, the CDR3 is TGTGCCAGCAGCTTCGGGACTGGGAGGACTTTTTACGAGCAGTACTTC.

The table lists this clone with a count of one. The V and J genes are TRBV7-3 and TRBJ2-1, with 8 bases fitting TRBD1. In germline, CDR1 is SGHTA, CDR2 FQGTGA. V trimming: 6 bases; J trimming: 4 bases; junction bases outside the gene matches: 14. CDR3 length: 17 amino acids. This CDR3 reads CASSPRPGTGPYNEQFF. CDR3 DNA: TGTGCCAGCAGTCCAAGACCCGGGACAGGCCCATACAATGAGCAGTTCTTC.

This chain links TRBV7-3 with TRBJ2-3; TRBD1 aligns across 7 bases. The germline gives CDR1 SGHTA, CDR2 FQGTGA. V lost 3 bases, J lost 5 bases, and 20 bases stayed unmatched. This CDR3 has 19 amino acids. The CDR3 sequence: CASSFLPDRQGRGKDTQYF. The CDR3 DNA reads TGTGCCAGCAGCTTCCTACCCGACAGACAGGGTAGGGGTAAAGATACGCAGTATTTT.

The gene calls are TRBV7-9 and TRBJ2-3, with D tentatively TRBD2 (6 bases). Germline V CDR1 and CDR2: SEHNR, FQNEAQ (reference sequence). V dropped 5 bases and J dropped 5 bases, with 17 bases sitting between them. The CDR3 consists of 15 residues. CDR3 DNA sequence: TGTGCCAGCAGCCCCCTCGGGACTCGGGGAGATACGCAGTATTTT. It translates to CASSPLGTRGDTQYF.

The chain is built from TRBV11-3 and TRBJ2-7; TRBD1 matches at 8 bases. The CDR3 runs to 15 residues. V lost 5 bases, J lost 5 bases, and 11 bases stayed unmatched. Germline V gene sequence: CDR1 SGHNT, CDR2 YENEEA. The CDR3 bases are TGTGCCAGCAGCCACAGACGGACAGGGTTGGACGAGCAGTACTTC. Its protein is CASSHRRTGLDEQYF.

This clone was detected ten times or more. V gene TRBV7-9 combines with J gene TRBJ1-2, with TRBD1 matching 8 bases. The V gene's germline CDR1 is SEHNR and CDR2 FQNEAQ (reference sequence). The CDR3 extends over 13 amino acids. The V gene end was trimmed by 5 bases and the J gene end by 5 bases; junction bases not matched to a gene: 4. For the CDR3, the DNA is TGTGCCAGCAGCCCGAGACAGGGGTATGGCTACACCTTC. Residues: CASSPRQGYGYTF.

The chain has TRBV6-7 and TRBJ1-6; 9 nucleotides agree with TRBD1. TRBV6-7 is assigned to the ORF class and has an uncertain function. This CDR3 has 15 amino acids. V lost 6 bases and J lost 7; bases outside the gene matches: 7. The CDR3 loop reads CASRPRDRDNSPLHF. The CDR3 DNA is TGTGCCAGCAGACCGAGGGACAGGGACAATTCACCCCTCCACTTT.

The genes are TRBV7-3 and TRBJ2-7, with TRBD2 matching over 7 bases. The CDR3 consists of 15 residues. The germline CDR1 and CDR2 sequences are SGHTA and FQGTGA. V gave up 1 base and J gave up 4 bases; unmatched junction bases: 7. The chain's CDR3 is CASSLRGGFEYEQYF. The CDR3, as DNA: TGTGCCAGCAGCTTAAGGGGGGGGTTCGAATACGAGCAGTACTTC. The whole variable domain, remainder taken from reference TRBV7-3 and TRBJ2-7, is GAGVSQTPSNKVTEKGKYVELRCDPISGHTALYWYRQSLGQGPEFLIYFQGTGAADDSGLPNDRFFAVRPEGSVSTLKIQRTERGDSAVYLCASSLRGGFEYEQYFGPGTRLTVT.